This T cell receptor (beta chain) emerged from a study of T cell responses to AZD1222 COVID-19 vaccine. As regards this clone: Its antigen is undetermined.

Method: immunoSEQ multiplex PCR; TCRdb's copy keeps in-frame clones and lacks some. Found here are tens of thousands of clones, about 82% of them singletons; the top ten hold about 3%. Findings and limits, study-wide: AZD1222 recipients seropositive at baseline numbered only 6 or 7.

CDR3 size: 15 residues. Germline CDR1 is KGHSH and CDR2 is LQKENI. Trimming took 0 bases from V and 2 from J; bases not matched to a gene: 0. V gene TRBV18 combines with J gene TRBJ2-2, with TRBD1 identical over 7 bases. The TCR originated in an adult in good health. Sequenced material: peripheral blood, taken on day 0 of AZD1222 vaccination. CDR3: CASSPPGGNTGELFF. CDR3 bases: TGTGCCAGCTCACCACCAGGGGGCAACACCGGGGAGCTGTTTTTT.